Listed below are T cell receptor beta chains from one sample, sequenced in a study of blood T cells in healthy people across ages. One entry per CDR3 protein, called by TCRdb with MiXCR from the 5' RACE reads. The sample lists roughly 700,000 distinct CDR3 sequences; more than 40% were seen once. The sample taken for sequencing was blood. These receptors came from a woman between 55 and 75 years old in good health. Both conserved end residues are part of each CDR3. A D gene is named only where the DNA matches it firmly. Expanded clones are given a class, and other clones once, few, many or no size at all.

few,TRBV20-1,.,TRBJ2-7,CSARSEGPSSYEQYF,TGCAGTGCCCGATCAGAAGGGCCGAGCTCCTACGAGCAGTACTTC
.,TRBV10-3,.,TRBJ2-1,CAIRRGSSYNEQFF,TGTGCCATCAGGCGAGGGAGCTCCTACAATGAGCAGTTCTTC
.,TRBV20-1,.,TRBJ1-2,CSARTRYGYTF,TGCAGTGCTAGAACCCGATATGGCTACACCTTC
.,TRBV5-1,.,TRBJ1-1,CASSRAGLMNTEAFF,TGCGCCAGCAGCAGGGCGGGGCTAATGAACACTGAAGCTTTCTTT
.,TRBV12-3/TRBV12-4,.,TRBJ2-7,CASSLSSETYEQYF,TGTGCCAGCAGTTTGTCCAGCGAGACCTACGAGCAGTACTTC
.,TRBV14,.,TRBJ2-3,CASSQDRAGTQYF,TGTGCCAGCAGCCAAGATCGGGCGGGTACGCAGTATTTT
few,TRBV2,TRBD1,TRBJ2-4,CASSQLGTGGLINIQYF,TGTGCCAGCAGCCAATTAGGGACAGGGGGCTTGATAAACATTCAGTACTTC
few,TRBV4-3,TRBD2,TRBJ2-1,CASSQDLRENFEQFF,TGCGCCAGCAGCCAAGACTTGCGGGAGAACTTTGAGCAGTTCTTC
few,TRBV20-1,.,TRBJ2-1,CSARGGRGDEQFF,TGCAGTGCTAGGGGCGGCAGGGGGGATGAGCAGTTCTTC
.,TRBV9,.,TRBJ2-1,CASSPIERAYNEQFF,TGTGCCAGCAGCCCAATAGAAAGGGCCTACAATGAGCAGTTCTTC
.,TRBV7-9,.,TRBJ1-1,CASSLLRSTEAFF,TGTGCCAGCAGCTTATTACGGAGCACTGAAGCTTTCTTT
.,TRBV7-2,TRBD1,TRBJ2-5,CASSSGTGIGETQYF,TGTGCCAGCAGCTCGGGGACAGGAATAGGAGAGACCCAGTACTTC
.,TRBV12-3/TRBV12-4,.,TRBJ2-1,CASSLAQTGHEQFF,TGTGCCAGCAGTTTAGCGCAGACAGGTCATGAGCAGTTCTTC
.,TRBV5-1,TRBD1,TRBJ2-2,CASSFPQGVNTGELFF,TGCGCCAGCAGCTTCCCACAGGGGGTGAACACCGGGGAGCTGTTTTTT
.,TRBV20-1,.,TRBJ1-2,CSATRDLNYGYTF,TGCAGTGCTACTAGGGACCTTAACTATGGCTACACCTTC
.,TRBV20-1,.,TRBJ2-7,CSFIAESSYEQYF,TGCAGTTTTATAGCGGAAAGCTCCTACGAGCAGTACTTC
few,TRBV20-1,TRBD2,TRBJ2-3,CTEALAGVDTQYF,TGCACAGAAGCCCTAGCGGGAGTTGATACGCAGTATTTT
many,TRBV11-2,TRBD2,TRBJ2-1,CASSRLAGAYNEQFF,TGTGCCAGCAGCCGCCTAGCGGGAGCTTACAATGAGCAGTTCTTC
few,TRBV5-1,.,TRBJ1-2,CASKGAGPNYGYTF,TGCGCCAGCAAAGGGGCAGGCCCTAACTATGGCTACACCTTC
.,TRBV7-9,.,TRBJ1-2,CASSVPQNYGYTF,TGTGCCAGCAGCGTCCCACAGAACTATGGCTACACCTTC